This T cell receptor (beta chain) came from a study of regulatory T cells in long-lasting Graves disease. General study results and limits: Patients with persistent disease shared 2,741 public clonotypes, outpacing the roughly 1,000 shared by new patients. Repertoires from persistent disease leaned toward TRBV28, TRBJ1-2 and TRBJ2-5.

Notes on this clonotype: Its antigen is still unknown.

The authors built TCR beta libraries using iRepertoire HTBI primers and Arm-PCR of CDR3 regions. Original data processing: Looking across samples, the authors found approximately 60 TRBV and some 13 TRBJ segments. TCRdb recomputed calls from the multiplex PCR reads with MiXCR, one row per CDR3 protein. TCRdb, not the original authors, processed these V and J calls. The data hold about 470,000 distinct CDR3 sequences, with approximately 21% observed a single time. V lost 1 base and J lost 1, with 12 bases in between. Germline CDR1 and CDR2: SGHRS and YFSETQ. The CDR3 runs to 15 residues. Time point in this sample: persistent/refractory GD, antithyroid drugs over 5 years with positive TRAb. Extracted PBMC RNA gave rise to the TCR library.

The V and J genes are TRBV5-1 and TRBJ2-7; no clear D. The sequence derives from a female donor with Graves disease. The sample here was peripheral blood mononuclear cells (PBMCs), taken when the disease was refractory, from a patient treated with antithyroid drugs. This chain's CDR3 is CASSLQEFRSYEQYF. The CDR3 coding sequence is TGCGCCAGCAGCTTGCAGGAATTCCGGTCCTACGAGCAGTACTTC.